This T cell receptor (beta chain) was captured by sequencing in a study of blood T cell repertoires in COVID-19. How the authors handled the data: Nucleated cell counts were estimated from reference gene primer amplification. Generated by immunoSEQ multiplex PCR, the TCRdb table keeps only in-frame clones and is missing some. Clone size and the V and J calls come from that table; the DNA yielded D and trimming. This table has under 200,000 clones, around 80% appearing once. Those who participated ranged in age from 18 to 89 years and resided in about two dozen US areas. The sequence derives from a woman in her 70s in a cohort exposed to, infected with or recovered from COVID-19 (not recorded which). Sequenced input: PBMCs or T cells enriched from blood (not recorded which).

CDR3 residues: CAISALGGGTGNTNEQFF. Here the CDR3 DNA reads TGTGCCATCAGTGCCCTCGGGGGGGGGACAGGGAACACCAATGAGCAGTTCTTC. The V call is TRBV10-3, the J call TRBJ2-1; the D gene is possibly TRBD1 (9 bases). This CDR3 has 18 residues. Germline V gene sequence: CDR1 ENHRY, CDR2 SYGVKD. V shed 4 bases and J shed 6 bases, with 25 bases lying between them.